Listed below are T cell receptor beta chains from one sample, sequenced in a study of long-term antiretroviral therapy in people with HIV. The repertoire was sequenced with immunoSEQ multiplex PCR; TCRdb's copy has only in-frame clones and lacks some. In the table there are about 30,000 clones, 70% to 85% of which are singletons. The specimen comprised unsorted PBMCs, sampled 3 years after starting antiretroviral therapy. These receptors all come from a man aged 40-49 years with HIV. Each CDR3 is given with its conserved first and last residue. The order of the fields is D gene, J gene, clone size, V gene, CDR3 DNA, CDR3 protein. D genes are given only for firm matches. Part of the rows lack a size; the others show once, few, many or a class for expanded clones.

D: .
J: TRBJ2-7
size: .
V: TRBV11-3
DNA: TGTGCCAGCAGCTTGCCGCGCGGTAACTACGAGCAGTACTTC
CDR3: CASSLPRGNYEQYF

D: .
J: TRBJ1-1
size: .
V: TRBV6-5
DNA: TGTGCCAGCAGTTACGACTGGGTGGGGAACACTGAAGCTTTCTTT
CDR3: CASSYDWVGNTEAFF

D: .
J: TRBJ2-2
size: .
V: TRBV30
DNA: TGTGCCTGGGAACAGCGCACCGGGGAGCTGTTTTTT
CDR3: CAWEQRTGELFF

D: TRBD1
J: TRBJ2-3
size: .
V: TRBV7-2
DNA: TGTGCCAGCAGCTTAGTGGGGGGGACAGGGACTAGCACAGATACGCAGTATTTT
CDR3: CASSLVGGTGTSTDTQYF

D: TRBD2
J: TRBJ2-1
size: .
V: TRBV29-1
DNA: TGCAGCGCGCCGGGACTAGCGGGGTACAATGAGCAGTTCTTC
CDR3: CSAPGLAGYNEQFF

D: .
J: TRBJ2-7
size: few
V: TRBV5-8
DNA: TGTGCCAGCAGCTCCCGGACGGACAGCTCCTACGAGCAGTACTTC
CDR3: CASSSRTDSSYEQYF

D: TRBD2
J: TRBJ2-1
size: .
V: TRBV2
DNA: TGTGCCAGCAGGGAACGGACTAGCGGTTACAATGAGCAGTTCTTC
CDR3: CASRERTSGYNEQFF

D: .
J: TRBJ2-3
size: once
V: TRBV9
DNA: TGTGCCAGCAGCGTAGGACTCTCCCCCAGCACAGATACGCAGTATTTT
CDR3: CASSVGLSPSTDTQYF

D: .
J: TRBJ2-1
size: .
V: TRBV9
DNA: TGTGCCAGCAGCTTGTATTCTAATGAGCAGTTCTTC
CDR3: CASSLYSNEQFF

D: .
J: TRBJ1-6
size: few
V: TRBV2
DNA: TGTGCCAGCAGTGAAGGAGAGCTCGAATCCTCCTATAATTCACCCCTCCACTTT
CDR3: CASSEGELESSYNSPLHF

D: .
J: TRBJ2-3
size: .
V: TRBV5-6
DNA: TGTGCCAGCAGCTTGGGATTTACGGGCACAGATACGCAGTATTTT
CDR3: CASSLGFTGTDTQYF

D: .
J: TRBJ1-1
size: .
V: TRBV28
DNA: TGTGCCAGCAGTTCTACAGGGTTGAGAACTGAAGCTTTCTTT
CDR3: CASSSTGLRTEAFF

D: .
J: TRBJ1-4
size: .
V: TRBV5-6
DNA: TGTGCCAGCAGCTTGGGCCAGGAGCTGGAAAAACTGTTTTTT
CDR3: CASSLGQELEKLFF

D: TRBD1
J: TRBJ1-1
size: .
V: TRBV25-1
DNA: TGTGCCAGCAGCCAGGGGGGGCAAGCTTTCTTT
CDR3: CASSQGGQAFF

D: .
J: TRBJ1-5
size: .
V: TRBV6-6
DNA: TGTGCCAGCAGTCGGACAGATAGCAATCAGCCCCAGCATTTT
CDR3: CASSRTDSNQPQHF

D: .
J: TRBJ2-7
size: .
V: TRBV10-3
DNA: TGTGCCAGCAGCCTCGTGGCGGGTTTTCACGAGCAGTACTTC
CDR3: CASSLVAGFHEQYF

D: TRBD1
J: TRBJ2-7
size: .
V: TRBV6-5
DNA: TGTGCCAGCAAATTCTCTCGGACAGGGGTGGAAGAGCAGTACTTC
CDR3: CASKFSRTGVEEQYF

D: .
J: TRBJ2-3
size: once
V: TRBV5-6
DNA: TGTGCCAGCAGGGTAAGGTGGGGCACAGATACGCAGTATTTT
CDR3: CASRVRWGTDTQYF

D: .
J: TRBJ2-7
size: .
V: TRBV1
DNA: TGCACCAGCAGCCAAGATCTCCGGGTCCACGAGCAGTACTTC
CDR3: CTSSQDLRVHEQYF

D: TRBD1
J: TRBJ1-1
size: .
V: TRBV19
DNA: TGTGCCAGTAGCCTAGGGACAGATGAAGCTTTCTTT
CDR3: CASSLGTDEAFF

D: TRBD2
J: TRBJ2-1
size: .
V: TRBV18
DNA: TGTGCCAGCTCACCATCTAGCGGGTACAATGAGCAGTTCTTC
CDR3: CASSPSSGYNEQFF

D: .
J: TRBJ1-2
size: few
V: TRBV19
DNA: TGTGCCAGTAGTATCGGGGGGTCCGTTGGCTACACCTTC
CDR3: CASSIGGSVGYTF

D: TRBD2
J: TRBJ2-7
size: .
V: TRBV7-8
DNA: TGTGCCAGCAGCGCTCCCCGGGAGGACGAGCAGTACTTC
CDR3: CASSAPREDEQYF

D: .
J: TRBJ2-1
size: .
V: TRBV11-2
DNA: TGTGCCAGCAGCCCCAGACAGTCCTACAATGAGCAGTTCTTC
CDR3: CASSPRQSYNEQFF

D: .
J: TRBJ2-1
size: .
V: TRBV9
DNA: TGTGCCAGCAGCGACACGTTGCGGGCAAACAATGAGCAGTTCTTC
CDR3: CASSDTLRANNEQFF

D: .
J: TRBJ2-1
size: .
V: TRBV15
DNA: TGTGCCACCAGCAGAGGCGGAGGGCTCTACAATGAGCAGTTCTTC
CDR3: CATSRGGGLYNEQFF

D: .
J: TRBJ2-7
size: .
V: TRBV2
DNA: TGTGCCATATCCGATCGCGCCTACGAGCAGTACTTC
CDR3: CAISDRAYEQYF

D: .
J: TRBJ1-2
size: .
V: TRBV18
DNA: TGTGCCAGCTCACTAGACAGCGAATATGGCTACACCTTC
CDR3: CASSLDSEYGYTF

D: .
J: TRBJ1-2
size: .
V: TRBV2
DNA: TGTGCCAGCAGTGAAGCGCCGGCGACCCCGGGGGGCTACACCTTC
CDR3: CASSEAPATPGGYTF

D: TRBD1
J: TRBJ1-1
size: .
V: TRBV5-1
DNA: TGCGCCAGCAGCTTACGTGGGGGAACAGGGGGCCCAGAGACTGAAGCTTTCTTT
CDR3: CASSLRGGTGGPETEAFF

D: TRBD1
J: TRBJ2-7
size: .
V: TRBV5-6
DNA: TGTGCCAGCAGCCAGGGGACAGGGGGACACGAGCAGTACTTC
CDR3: CASSQGTGGHEQYF

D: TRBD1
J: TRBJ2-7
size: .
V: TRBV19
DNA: TGTGCCAGTACCCTAAAGGGGCCCGGGACAGGGATGTACGAGCAGTACTTC
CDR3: CASTLKGPGTGMYEQYF

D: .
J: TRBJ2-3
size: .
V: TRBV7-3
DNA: TGTGCCAGCAGCTTAACGGGGGCAGATACGCAGTATTTT
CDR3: CASSLTGADTQYF

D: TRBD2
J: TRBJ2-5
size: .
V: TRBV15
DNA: TGTGCCACCAGCAGCCAGGGACTAGTTAGAGAGACCCAGTACTTC
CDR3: CATSSQGLVRETQYF

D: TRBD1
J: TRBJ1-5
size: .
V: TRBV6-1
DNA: TGTGCCAGTACCGGGACAGAGACCAATCAGCCCCAGCATTTT
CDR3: CASTGTETNQPQHF

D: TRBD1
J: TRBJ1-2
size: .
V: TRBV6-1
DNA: TGTGCCAGCATTAAAAGACAGGGAGCTGGCTACACCTTC
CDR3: CASIKRQGAGYTF

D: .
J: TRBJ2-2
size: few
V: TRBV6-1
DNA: TGTGCCAGCAGCCAAGCCAGGGTTTCCGGGGAGCTGTTTTTT
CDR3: CASSQARVSGELFF

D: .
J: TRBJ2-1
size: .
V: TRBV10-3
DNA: TGTGCCATCAGTGAACGGGGGACAGTTTACAATGAGCAGTTCTTC
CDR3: CAISERGTVYNEQFF

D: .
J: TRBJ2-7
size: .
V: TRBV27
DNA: TGTGCCAGCAGTCCCCCCGGGACCAACTACGAGCAGTACTTC
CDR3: CASSPPGTNYEQYF

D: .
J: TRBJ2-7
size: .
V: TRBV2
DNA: TGTGCCAGTAGTGACGGGTCGAGGCCGGGGTACGAGCAGTACTTC
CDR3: CASSDGSRPGYEQYF

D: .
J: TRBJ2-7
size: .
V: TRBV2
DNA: TGTGCCAGCAGTGCAAGGATTGGACAGCCGGGGGAGCAGTACTTC
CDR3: CASSARIGQPGEQYF

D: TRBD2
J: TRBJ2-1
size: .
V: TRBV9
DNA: TGTGCCAGCAGCGTATCCGGACTAGCGATTTACAATGAGCAGTTCTTC
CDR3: CASSVSGLAIYNEQFF